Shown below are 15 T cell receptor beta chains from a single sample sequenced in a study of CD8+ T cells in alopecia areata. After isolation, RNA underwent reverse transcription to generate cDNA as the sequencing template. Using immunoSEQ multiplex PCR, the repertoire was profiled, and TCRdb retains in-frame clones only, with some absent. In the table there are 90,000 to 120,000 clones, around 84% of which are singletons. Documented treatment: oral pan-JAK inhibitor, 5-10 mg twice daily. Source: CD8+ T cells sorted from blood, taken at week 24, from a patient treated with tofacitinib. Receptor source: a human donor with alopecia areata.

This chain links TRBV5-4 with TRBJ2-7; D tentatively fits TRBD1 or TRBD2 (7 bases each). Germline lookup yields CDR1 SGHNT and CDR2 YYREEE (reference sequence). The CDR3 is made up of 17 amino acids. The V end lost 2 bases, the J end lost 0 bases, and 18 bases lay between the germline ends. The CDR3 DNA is TGTGCCAGCAGCTTAGAAGGGGGGGGACAGCACTCCTACGAGCAGTACTTC. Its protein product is CASSLEGGGQHSYEQYF.

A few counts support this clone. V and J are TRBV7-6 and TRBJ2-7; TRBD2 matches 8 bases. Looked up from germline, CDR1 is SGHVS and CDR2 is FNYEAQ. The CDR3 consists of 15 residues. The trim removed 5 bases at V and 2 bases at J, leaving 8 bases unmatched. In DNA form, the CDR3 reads TGTGCCAGCAGCCCTCGGTCGGGGGGGGCCTACGAGCAGTACTTC. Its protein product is CASSPRSGGAYEQYF.

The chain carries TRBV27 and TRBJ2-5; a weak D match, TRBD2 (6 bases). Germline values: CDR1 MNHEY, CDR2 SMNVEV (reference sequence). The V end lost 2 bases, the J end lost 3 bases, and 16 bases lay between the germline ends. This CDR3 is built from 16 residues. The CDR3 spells CASSLEGAGREETQYF. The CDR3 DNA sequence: TGTGCCAGCAGTTTAGAGGGTGCGGGGAGAGAAGAGACCCAGTACTTC.

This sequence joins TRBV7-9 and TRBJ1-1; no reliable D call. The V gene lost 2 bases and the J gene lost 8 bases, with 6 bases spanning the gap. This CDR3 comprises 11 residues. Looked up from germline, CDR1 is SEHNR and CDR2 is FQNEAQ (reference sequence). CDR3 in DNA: TGTGCCAGCAGCTTAAGCCCCGAAGCTTTCTTT. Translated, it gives CASSLSPEAFF.

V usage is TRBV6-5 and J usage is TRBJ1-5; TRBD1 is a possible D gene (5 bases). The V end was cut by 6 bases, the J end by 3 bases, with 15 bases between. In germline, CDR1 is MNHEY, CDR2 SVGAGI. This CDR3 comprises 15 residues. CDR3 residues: CASSLGSGPNQPQHF. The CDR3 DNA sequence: TGTGCCAGCAGCCTTGGGTCAGGGCCCAATCAGCCCCAGCATTTT.

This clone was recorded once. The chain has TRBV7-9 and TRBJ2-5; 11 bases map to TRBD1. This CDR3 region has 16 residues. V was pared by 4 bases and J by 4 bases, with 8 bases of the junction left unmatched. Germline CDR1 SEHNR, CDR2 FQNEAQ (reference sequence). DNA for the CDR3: TGTGCCAGCAGCTGGACAGGGGGCGGCGGGGGAGAGACCCAGTACTTC. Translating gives CASSWTGGGGGETQYF.

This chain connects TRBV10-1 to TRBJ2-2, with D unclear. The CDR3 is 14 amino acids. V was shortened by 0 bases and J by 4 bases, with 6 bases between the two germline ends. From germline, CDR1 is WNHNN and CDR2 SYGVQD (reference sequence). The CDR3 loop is CASSESDFTGELFF. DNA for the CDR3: TGCGCCAGCAGTGAGTCTGACTTCACCGGGGAGCTGTTTTTT.

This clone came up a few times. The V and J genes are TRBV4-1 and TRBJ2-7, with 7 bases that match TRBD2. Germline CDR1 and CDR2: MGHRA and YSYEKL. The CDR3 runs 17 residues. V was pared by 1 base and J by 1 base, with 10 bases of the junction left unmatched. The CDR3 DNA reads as TGCGCCAGCAGCCAAGTGCAGGGAGGGACTGCATCCTACGAGCAGTACTTC. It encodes CASSQVQGGTASYEQYF.

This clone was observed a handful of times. Here the CDR3 reads CASTPGLSNQPQHF. In DNA, the CDR3 is TGTGCCAGCACACCGGGGTTGAGCAATCAGCCCCAGCATTTT. The rearrangement links TRBV6-1 to TRBJ1-5; D call uncertain. The CDR3 runs 14 residues. CDR1 MNHNS and CDR2 SASEGT come from the germline V gene. Trimming left V 7 bases short and J 1 base short, with 11 bases between.

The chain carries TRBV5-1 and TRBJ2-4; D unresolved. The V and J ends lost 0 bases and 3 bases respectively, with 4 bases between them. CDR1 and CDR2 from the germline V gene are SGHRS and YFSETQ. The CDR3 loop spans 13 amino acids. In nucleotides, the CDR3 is TGCGCCAGCAGCTTGGCCGGCAAAAACATTCAGTACTTC. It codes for CASSLAGKNIQYF.

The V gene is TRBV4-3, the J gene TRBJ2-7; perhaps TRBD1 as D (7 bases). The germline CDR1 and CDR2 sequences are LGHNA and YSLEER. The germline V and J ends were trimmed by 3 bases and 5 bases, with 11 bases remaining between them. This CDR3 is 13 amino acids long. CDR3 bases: TGCGCCAGCAGCCAGGAGGGGGCGGACGAGCAGTACTTC. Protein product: CASSQEGADEQYF.

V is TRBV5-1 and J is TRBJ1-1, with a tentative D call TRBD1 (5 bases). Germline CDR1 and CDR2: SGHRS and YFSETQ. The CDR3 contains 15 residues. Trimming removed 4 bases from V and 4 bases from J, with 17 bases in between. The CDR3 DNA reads TGCGCCAGCAGCCCCCAACAAGGTAGGGGCACTGAAGCTTTCTTT. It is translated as CASSPQQGRGTEAFF.

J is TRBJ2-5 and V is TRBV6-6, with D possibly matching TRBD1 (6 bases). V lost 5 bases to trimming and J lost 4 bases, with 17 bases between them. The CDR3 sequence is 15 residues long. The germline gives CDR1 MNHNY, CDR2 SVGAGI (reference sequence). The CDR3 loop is CASSHRVVRRETQYF. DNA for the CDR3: TGTGCCAGCAGTCACAGGGTTGTGAGACGAGAGACCCAGTACTTC.

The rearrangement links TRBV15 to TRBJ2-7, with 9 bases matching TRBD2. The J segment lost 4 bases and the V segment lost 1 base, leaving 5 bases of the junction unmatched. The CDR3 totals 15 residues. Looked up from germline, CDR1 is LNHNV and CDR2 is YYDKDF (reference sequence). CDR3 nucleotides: TGTGCCACCAGCAGAGGTCAGCGGGGGGCTTACGAGCAGTACTTC. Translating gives CATSRGQRGAYEQYF.

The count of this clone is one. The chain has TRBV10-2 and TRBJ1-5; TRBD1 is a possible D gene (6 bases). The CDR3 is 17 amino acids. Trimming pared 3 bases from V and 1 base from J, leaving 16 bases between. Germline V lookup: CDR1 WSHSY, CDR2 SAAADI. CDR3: CASSDPGGGLSNQPQHF. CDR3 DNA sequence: TGCGCCAGCAGTGATCCGGGGGGGGGCTTAAGCAATCAGCCCCAGCATTTT.